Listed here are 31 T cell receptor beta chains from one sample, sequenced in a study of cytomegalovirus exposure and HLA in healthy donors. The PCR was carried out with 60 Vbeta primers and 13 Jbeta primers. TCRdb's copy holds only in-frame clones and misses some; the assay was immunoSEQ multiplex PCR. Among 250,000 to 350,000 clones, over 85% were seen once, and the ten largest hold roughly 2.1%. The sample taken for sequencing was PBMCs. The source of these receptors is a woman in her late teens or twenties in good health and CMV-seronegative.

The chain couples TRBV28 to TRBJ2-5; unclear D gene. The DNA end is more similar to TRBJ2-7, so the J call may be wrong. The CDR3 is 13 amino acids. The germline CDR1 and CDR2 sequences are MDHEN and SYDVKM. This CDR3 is CASSPFAVYEQYF. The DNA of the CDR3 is TGTGCCAGCAGCCCATTCGCCGTCTACGAGCAGTACTTC.

This CDR3 reads CASSIGWGGSHTEAFF. CDR3 DNA: TGTGCCAGTAGTATAGGATGGGGGGGGTCCCACACTGAAGCTTTCTTT. This chain connects TRBV19 to TRBJ1-1; a weak D match, TRBD1 (5 bases). This CDR3 has 16 amino acids. V gave up 1 base and J gave up 3 bases, with 15 bases separating them. Germline loops: CDR1 LNHDA, CDR2 SQIVND (reference sequence).

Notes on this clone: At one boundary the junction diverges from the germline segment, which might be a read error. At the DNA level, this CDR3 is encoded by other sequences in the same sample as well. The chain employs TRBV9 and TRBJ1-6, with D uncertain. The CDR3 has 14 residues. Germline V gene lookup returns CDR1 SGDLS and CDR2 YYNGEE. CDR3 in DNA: TGTGCCAGCAGCGGGGCCTCCTATAATTCCCCCCTCCACTTT. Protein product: CASSGASYNSPLHF. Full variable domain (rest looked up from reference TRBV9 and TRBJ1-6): DSGVTQTPKHLITATGQRVTLRCSPRSGDLSVYWYQQSLDQGLQFLIQYYNGEERAKGNILERFSAQQFPDLHSELNLSSLELGDSALYFCASSGASYNSPLHFGNGTRLTVT.

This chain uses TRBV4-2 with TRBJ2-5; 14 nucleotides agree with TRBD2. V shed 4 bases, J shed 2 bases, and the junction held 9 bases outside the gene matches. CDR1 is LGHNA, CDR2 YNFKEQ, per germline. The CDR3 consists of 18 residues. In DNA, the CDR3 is TGTGCCAGCAGCCGCGGACTAGCGGGGGGCCAGGGGCAAGAGACCCAGTACTTC. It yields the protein CASSRGLAGGQGQETQYF.

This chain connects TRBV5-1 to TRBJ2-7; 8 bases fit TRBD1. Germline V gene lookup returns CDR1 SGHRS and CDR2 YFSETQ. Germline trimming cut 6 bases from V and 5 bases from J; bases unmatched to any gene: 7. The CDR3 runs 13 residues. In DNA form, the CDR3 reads TGCGCCAGCAACCCGGACAGGGCCGACGAGCAGTACTTC. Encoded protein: CASNPDRADEQYF.

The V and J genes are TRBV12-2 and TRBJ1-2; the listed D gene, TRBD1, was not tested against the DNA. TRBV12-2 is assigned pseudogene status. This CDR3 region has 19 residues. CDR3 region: CASRMGQSPVSWGNYGYTF. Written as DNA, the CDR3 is TGTGCAAGTCGCATGGGACAGTCCCCAGTCTCATGGGGGAACTATGGCTACACCTTC.

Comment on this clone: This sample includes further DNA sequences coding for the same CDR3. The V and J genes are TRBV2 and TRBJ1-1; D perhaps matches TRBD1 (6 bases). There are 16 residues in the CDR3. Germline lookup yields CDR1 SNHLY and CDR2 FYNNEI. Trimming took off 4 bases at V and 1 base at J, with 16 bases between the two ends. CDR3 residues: CASSAREGHPNTEAFF. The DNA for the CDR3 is TGTGCCAGCAGTGCCAGGGAGGGACACCCGAACACTGAAGCTTTCTTT.

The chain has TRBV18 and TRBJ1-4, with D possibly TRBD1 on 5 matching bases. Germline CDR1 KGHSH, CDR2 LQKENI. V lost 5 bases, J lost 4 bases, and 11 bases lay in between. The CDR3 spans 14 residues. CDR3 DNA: TGTGCCAGCTCATCTAGACAGAATAATGAAAAACTGTTTTTT. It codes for CASSSRQNNEKLFF.

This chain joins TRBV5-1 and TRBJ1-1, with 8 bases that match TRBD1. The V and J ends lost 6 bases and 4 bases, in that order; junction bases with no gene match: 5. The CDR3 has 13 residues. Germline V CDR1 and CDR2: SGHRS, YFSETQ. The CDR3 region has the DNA TGCGCCAGCAATTTACAGGGGGGCACTGAAGCTTTCTTT. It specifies CASNLQGGTEAFF.

In DNA form, the CDR3 reads TGTGCCAGTATGGGACAGGGGGCTCACGGCTACACCTTC. Translated: CASMGQGAHGYTF. This sequence joins TRBV19 and TRBJ1-2; TRBD1 matches 12 bases. CDR1 is LNHDA, CDR2 SQIVND, per germline (reference sequence). V shed 7 bases, J shed 8 bases, and the junction held 5 bases outside the gene matches. This CDR3 comprises 13 residues.

The CDR3 sequence is CASSLGGQGNTEAFF. As DNA, the CDR3 is TGCGCCAGCAGCTTGGGGGGACAGGGGAACACTGAAGCTTTCTTT. The chain combines TRBV5-1 with TRBJ1-1; TRBD1 matches at 9 bases. J lost 1 base, V lost 0 bases, and 1 base had no gene match. In germline, CDR1 is SGHRS, CDR2 YFSETQ. CDR3 length: 15 amino acids.

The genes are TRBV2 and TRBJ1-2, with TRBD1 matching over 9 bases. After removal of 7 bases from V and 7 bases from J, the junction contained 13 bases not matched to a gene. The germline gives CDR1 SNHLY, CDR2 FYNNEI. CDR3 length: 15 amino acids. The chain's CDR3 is CASMGDDRGGLGYTF. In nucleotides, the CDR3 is TGTGCCAGCATGGGGGATGACAGGGGGGGGCTTGGCTACACCTTC.

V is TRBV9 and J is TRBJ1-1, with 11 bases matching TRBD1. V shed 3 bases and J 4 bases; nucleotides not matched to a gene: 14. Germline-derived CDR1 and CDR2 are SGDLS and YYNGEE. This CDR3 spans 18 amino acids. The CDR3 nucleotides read TGTGCCAGCAGCGCGGGACAGGGGGACACGGGATCGGGCACTGAAGCTTTCTTT. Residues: CASSAGQGDTGSGTEAFF.

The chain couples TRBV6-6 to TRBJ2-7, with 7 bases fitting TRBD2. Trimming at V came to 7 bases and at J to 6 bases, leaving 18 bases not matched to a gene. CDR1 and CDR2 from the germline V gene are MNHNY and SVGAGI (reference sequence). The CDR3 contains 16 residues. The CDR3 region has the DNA TGTGCCAGCACCCCCAGAGCGGGGAGGCCTGGGAGCGAGCAGTACTTC. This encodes CASTPRAGRPGSEQYF.

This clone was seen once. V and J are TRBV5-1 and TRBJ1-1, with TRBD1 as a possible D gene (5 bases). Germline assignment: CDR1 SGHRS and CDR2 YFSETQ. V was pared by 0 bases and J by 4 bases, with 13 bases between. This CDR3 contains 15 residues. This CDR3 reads CASSLGQGGGTEAFF. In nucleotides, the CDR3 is TGCGCCAGCAGCTTGGGGCAGGGCGGGGGCACTGAAGCTTTCTTT.

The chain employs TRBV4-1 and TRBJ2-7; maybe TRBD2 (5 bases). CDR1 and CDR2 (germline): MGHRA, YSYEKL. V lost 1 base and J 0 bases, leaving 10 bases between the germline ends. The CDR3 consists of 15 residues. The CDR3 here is CASSQVFGDSYEQYF. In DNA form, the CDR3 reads TGCGCCAGCAGCCAAGTATTCGGGGACTCCTACGAGCAGTACTTC.

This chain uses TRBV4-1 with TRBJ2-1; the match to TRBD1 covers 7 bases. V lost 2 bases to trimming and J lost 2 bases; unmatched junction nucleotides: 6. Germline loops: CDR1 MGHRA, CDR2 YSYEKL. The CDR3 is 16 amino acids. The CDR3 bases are TGCGCCAGCAGCCAATTACAGGGGAGTCCCTACAATGAGCAGTTCTTC. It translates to CASSQLQGSPYNEQFF.

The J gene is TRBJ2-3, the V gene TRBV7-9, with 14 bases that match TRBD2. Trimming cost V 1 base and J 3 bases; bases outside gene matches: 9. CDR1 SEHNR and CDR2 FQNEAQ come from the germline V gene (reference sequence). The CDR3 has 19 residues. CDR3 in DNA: TGTGCCAGCAGCTTAGGTGCCCTGACTAGCGGGGGGGAGACAGATACGCAGTATTTT. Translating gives CASSLGALTSGGETDTQYF.

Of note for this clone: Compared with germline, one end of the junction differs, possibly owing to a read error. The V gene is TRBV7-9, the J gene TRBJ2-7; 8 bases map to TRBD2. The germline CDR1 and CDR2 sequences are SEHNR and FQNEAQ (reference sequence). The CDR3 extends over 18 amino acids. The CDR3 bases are TGTTCCAGCAGCTCCCCAATTCCGGGACTAGTGAGCTCCTACGAGCAGTACTTC. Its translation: CSSSSPIPGLVSSYEQYF.

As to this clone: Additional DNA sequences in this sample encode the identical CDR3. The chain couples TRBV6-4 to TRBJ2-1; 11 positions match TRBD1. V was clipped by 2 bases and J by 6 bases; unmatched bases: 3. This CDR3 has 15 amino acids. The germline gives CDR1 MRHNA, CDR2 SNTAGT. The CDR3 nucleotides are TGTGCCAGCAGTGACAGCGGGACAGGGGGCAATGAGCAGTTCTTC. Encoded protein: CASSDSGTGGNEQFF.

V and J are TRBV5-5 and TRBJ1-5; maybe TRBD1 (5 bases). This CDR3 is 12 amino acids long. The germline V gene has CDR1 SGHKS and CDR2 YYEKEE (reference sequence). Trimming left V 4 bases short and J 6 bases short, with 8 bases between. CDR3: CASSVGVQPQHF. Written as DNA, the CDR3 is TGTGCCAGCAGCGTAGGGGTTCAGCCCCAGCATTTT.

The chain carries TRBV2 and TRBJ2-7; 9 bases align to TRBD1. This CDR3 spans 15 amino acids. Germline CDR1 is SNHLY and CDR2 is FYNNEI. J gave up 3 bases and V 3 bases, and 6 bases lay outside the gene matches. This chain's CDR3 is CASSERTGDFYEQYF. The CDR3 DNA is TGTGCCAGCAGTGAGAGGACAGGGGACTTCTACGAGCAGTACTTC.

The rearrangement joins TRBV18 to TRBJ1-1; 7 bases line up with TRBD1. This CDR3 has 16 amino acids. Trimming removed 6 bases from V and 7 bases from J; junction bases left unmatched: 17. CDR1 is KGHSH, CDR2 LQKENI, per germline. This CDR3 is CASSQDRDSSFLEAFF. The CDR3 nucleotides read TGTGCCAGCTCGCAGGACCGGGACAGTTCCTTTCTTGAAGCTTTCTTT. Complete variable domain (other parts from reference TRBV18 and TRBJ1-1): NAGVMQNPRHLVRRRGQEARLRCSPMKGHSHVYWYRQLPEEGLKFMVYLQKENIIDESGMPKERFSAEFPKEGPSILRIQQVVRGDSAAYFCASSQDRDSSFLEAFFGQGTRLTVV.

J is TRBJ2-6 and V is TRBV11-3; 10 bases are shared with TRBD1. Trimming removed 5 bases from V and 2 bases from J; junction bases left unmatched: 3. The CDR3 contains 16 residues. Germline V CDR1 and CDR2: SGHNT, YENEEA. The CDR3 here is CASSAGQGAGANVLTF. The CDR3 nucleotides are TGTGCCAGCAGCGCCGGACAGGGGGCTGGGGCCAACGTCCTGACTTTC. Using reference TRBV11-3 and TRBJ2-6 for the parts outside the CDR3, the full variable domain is EAGVVQSPRYKIIEKKQPVAFWCNPISGHNTLYWYLQNLGQGPELLIRYENEEAVDDSQLPKDRFSAERLKGVDSTLKIQPAELGDSAVYLCASSAGQGAGANVLTFGAGSRLTVL.

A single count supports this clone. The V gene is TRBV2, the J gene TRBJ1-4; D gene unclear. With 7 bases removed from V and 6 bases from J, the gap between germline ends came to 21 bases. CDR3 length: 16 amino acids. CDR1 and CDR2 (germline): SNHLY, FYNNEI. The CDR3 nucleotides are TGTGCCAGCACCGAGCGGAGGAAGGGTTGGGATGAAAAACTGTTTTTT. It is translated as CASTERRKGWDEKLFF.

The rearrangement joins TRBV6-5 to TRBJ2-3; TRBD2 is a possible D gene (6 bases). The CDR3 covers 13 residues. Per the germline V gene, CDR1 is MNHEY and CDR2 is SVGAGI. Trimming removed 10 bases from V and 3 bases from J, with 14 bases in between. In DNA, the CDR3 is TGTGCCACTAACTGGGCGGGAACAGATACGCAGTATTTT. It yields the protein CATNWAGTDTQYF.

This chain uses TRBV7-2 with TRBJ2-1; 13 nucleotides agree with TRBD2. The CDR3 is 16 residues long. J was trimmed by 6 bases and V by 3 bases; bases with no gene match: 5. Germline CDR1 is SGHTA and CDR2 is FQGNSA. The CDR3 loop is CASSFAGTSGANEQFF. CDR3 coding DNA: TGTGCCAGCAGCTTTGCCGGGACTAGCGGGGCCAATGAGCAGTTCTTC. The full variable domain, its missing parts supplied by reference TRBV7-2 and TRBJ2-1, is GAGVSQSPSNKVTEKGKDVELRCDPISGHTALYWYRQSLGQGLEFLIYFQGNSAPDKSGLPSDRFSAERTGGSVSTLTIQRTQQEDSAVYLCASSFAGTSGANEQFFGPGTRLTVL.

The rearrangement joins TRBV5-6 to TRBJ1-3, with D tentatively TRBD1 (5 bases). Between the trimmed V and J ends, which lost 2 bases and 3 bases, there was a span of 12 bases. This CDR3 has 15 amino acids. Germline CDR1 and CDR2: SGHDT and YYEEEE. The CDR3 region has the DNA TGTGCCAGCAGCTTACCCGGGGGAGGTGGAAACACCATATATTTT. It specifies CASSLPGGGGNTIYF. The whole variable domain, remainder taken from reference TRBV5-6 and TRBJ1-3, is DAGVTQSPTHLIKTRGQQVTLRCSPKSGHDTVSWYQQALGQGPQFIFQYYEEEERQRGNFPDRFSGHQFPNYSSELNVNALLLGDSALYLCASSLPGGGGNTIYFGEGSWLTVV.

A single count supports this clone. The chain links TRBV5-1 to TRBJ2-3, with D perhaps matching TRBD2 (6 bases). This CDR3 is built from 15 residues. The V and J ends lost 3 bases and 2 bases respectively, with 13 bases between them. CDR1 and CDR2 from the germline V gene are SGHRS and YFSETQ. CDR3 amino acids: CASSSRGLLTDTQYF. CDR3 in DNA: TGCGCCAGCAGCTCTCGGGGGTTACTCACAGATACGCAGTATTTT.

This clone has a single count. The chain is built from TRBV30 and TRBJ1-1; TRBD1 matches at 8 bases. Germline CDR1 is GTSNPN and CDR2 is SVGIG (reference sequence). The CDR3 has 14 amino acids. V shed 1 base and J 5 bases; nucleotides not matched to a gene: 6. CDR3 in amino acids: CAWSAQGARTEAFF. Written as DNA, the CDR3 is TGTGCCTGGAGTGCGCAGGGGGCGCGGACTGAAGCTTTCTTT.

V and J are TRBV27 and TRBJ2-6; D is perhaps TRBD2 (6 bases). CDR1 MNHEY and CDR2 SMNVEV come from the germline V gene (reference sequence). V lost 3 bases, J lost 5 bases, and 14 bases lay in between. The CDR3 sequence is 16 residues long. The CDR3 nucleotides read TGTGCCAGCAGTTTGGAGGGATGGAGTCGGGCCAACGTCCTGACTTTC. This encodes CASSLEGWSRANVLTF.